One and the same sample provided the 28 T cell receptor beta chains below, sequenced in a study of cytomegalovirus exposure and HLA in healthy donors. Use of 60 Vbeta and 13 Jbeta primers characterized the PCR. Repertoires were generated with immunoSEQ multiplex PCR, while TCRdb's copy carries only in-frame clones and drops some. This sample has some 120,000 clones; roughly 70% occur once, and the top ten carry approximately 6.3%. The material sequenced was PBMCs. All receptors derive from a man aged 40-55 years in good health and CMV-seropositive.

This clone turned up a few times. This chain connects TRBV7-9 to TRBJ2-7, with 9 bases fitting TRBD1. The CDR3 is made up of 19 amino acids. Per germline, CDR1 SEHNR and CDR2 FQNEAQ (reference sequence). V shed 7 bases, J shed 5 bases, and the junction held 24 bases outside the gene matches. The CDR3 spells CASTHYGAVGTGSFNEQYF. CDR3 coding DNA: TGTGCCAGCACCCATTATGGCGCTGTCGGGACAGGGAGTTTCAACGAGCAGTACTTC. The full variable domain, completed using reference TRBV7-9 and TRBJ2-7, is DTGVSQNPRHKITKRGQNVTFRCDPISEHNRLYWYRQTLGQGPEFLTYFQNEAQLEKSRLLSDRFSAERPKGSFSTLEIQRTEQGDSAMYLCASTHYGAVGTGSFNEQYFGPGTRLTVT.

CDR3 in DNA: TGCGCCAGCAGTGAGTCCGGGGGAACGCAGCCCCAGCATTTT. Its translation: CASSESGGTQPQHF. The rearrangement uses TRBV10-1 and TRBJ1-5; a possible D gene is TRBD1 (5 bases). With 0 bases removed from V and 7 bases from J, the gap between germline ends came to 10 bases. This CDR3 is built from 14 residues. The germline gives CDR1 WNHNN, CDR2 SYGVQD (reference sequence).

The CDR3 DNA reads TGTGCCAGCAGTTTATACGGGACAGGGGATGACGAGCAGTACTTC. As protein: CASSLYGTGDDEQYF. The chain couples TRBV27 to TRBJ2-7, with TRBD1 identical over 10 bases. The CDR3 consists of 15 residues. Germline V gene lookup returns CDR1 MNHEY and CDR2 SMNVEV (reference sequence). Trimming at V came to 1 base and at J to 5 bases, leaving 5 bases not matched to a gene.

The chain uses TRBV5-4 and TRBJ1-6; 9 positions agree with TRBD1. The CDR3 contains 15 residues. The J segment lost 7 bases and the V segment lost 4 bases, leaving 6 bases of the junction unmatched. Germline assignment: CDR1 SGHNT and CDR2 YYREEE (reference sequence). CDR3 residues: CASSPRTGDNSPLHF. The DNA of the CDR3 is TGTGCCAGCAGCCCAAGGACAGGGGACAATTCACCCCTCCACTTT.

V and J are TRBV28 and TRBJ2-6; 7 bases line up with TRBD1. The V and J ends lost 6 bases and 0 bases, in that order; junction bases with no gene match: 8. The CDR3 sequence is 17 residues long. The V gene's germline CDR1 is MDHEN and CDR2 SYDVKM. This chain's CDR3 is CASSPTDRLSGANVLTF. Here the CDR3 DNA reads TGTGCCAGCAGCCCAACGGACAGGCTCTCTGGGGCCAACGTCCTGACTTTC.

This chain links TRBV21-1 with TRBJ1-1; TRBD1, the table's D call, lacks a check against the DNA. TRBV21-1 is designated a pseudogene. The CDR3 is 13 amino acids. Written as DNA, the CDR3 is TGTGCCAGCAGCAAAGGGCGTCAGGCCGTGGCTTTCTTT. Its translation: CASSKGRQAVAFF.

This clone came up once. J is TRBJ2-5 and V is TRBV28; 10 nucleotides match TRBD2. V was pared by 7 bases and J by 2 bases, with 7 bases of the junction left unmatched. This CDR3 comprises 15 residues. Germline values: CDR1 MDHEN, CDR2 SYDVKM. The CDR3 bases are TGTGCCAGCAATAAGGGACTAGCGCCTCAAGAGACCCAGTACTTC. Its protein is CASNKGLAPQETQYF.

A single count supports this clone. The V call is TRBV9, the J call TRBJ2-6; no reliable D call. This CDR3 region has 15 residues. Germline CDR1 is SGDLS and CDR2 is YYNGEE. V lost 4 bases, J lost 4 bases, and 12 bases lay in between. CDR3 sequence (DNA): TGTGCCAGCAGCCCCTCGGGTAACGGGGCCAACGTCCTGACTTTC. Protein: CASSPSGNGANVLTF. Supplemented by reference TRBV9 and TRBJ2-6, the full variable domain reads DSGVTQTPKHLITATGQRVTLRCSPRSGDLSVYWYQQSLDQGLQFLIQYYNGEERAKGNILERFSAQQFPDLHSELNLSSLELGDSALYFCASSPSGNGANVLTFGAGSRLTVL.

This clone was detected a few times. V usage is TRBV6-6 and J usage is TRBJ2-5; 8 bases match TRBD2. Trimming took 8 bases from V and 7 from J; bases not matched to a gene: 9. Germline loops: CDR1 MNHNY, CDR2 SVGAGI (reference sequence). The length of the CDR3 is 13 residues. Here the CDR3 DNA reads TGTGCCAGCTCCGGGGGGGACCCAGGGACCCAGTACTTC. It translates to CASSGGDPGTQYF.

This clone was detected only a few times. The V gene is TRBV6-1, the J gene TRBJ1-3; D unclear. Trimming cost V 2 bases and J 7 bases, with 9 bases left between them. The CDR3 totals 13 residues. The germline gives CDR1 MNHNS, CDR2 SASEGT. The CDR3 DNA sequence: TGTGCCAGCAGTGAAACAACGGGGAACACCATATATTTT. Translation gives CASSETTGNTIYF.

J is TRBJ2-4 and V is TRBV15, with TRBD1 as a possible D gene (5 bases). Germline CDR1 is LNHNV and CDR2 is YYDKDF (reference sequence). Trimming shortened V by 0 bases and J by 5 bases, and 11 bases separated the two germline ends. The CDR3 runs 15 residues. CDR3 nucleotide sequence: TGTGCCACCAGCAGAGATCAGGGCGCCCAAAACATTCAGTACTTC. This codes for CATSRDQGAQNIQYF.

The CDR3 bases are TGTGCCAGCAGTGTCCCACAGACAGTCCTCAATTCACCCCTCCACTTT. Translation: CASSVPQTVLNSPLHF. The chain uses TRBV2 and TRBJ1-6; TRBD1 might be the D (5 bases). V dropped 4 bases and J dropped 7 bases, with 17 bases sitting between them. Germline assignment: CDR1 SNHLY and CDR2 FYNNEI. This CDR3 has 16 residues. The full variable domain, its missing parts supplied by reference TRBV2 and TRBJ1-6, is EPEVTQTPSHQVTQMGQEVILRCVPISNHLYFYWYRQILGQKVEFLVSFYNNEISEKSEIFDDQFSVERPDGSNFTLKIRSTKLEDSAMYFCASSVPQTVLNSPLHFGNGTRLTVT.

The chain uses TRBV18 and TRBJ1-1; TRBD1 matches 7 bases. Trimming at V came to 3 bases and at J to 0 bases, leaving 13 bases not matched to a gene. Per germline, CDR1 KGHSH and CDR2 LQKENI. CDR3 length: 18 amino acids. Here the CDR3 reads CASSPRGQISLLNTEAFF. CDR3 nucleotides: TGTGCCAGCTCACCGCGGGGACAGATTTCCCTCTTGAACACTGAAGCTTTCTTT.

DNA for the CDR3: TGTGCCAGCAGTCGTATTGTGGGGAGCCCCTACGAGCAGTACTTC. Its protein product is CASSRIVGSPYEQYF. J is TRBJ2-7 and V is TRBV28; D possibly corresponds to TRBD2 (5 bases). The germline CDR1 and CDR2 sequences are MDHEN and SYDVKM. The V end lost 5 bases, the J end lost 2 bases, and 16 bases lay between the germline ends. The CDR3 consists of 15 residues. Supplemented by reference TRBV28 and TRBJ2-7, the full variable domain reads DVKVTQSSRYLVKRTGEKVFLECVQDMDHENMFWYRQDPGLGLRLIYFSYDVKMKEKGDIPEGYSVSREKKERFSLILESASTNQTSMYLCASSRIVGSPYEQYFGPGTRLTVT.

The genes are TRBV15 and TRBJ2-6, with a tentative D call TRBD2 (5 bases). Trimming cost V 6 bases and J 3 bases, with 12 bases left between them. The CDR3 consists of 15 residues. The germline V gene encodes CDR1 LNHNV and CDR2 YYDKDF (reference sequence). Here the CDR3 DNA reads TGTGCCACCAGTGAGGGAGTTTATGGGGCCAACGTCCTGACTTTC. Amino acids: CATSEGVYGANVLTF.

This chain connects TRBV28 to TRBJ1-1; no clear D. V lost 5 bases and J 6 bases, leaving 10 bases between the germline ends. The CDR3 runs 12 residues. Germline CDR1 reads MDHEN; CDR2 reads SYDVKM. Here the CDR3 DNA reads TGTGCCAGCAGTCTTCACGGAGCTGAAGCTTTCTTT. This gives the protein CASSLHGAEAFF.

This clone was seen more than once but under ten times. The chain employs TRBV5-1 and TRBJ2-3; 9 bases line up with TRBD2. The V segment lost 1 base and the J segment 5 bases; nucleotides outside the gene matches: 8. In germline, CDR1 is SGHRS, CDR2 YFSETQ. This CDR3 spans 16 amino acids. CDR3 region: CASSLMVAGAGDTQYF. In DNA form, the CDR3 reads TGCGCCAGCAGCTTGATGGTAGCGGGAGCTGGAGATACGCAGTATTTT. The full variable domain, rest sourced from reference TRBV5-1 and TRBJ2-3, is KAGVTQTPRYLIKTRGQQVTLSCSPISGHRSVSWYQQTPGQGLQFLFEYFSETQRNKGNFPGRFSGRQFSNSRSEMNVSTLELGDSALYLCASSLMVAGAGDTQYFGPGTRLTVL.

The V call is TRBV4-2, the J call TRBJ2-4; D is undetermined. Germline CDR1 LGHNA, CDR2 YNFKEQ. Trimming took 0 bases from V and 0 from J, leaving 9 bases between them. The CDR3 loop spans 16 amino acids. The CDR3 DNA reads TGTGCCAGCAGCCAAGAAAGATTACTAGCCAAAAACATTCAGTACTTC. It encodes CASSQERLLAKNIQYF.

CDR3 loop: CASSPGQLNSPLHF. The CDR3 DNA follows: TGTGCCAGTAGTCCCGGACAGCTTAATTCACCCCTCCACTTT. The rearrangement uses TRBV19 and TRBJ1-6; tentatively, D is TRBD1 (6 bases). Deletions cut 5 bases from V and 6 bases from J, with 11 bases between. Germline assignment: CDR1 LNHDA and CDR2 SQIVND (reference sequence). The CDR3 runs to 14 residues.

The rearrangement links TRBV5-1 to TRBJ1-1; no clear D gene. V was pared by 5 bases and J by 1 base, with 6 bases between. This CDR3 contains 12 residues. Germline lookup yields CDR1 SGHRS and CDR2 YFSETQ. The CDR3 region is CASRPGNTEAFF. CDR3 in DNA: TGCGCCAGCAGGCCCGGGAACACTGAAGCTTTCTTT.

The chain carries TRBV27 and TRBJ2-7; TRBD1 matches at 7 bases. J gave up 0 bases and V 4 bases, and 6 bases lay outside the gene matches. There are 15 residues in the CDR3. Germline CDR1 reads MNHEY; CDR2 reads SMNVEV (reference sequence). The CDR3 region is CASSSYRGSSYEQYF. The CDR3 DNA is TGTGCCAGCAGTTCGTACAGGGGAAGCTCCTACGAGCAGTACTTC.

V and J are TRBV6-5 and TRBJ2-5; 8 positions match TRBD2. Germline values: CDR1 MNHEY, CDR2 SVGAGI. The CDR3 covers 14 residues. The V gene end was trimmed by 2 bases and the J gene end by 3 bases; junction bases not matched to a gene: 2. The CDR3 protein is CASSYTGREETQYF. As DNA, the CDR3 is TGTGCCAGCAGTTACACCGGGAGGGAAGAGACCCAGTACTTC.

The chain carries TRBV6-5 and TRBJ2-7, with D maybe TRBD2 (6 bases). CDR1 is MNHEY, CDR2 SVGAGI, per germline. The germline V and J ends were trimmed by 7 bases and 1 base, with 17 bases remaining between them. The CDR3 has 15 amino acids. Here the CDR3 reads CASKHNRDSSYEQYF. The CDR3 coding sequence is TGTGCCAGCAAACACAACCGGGACTCGTCCTACGAGCAGTACTTC.

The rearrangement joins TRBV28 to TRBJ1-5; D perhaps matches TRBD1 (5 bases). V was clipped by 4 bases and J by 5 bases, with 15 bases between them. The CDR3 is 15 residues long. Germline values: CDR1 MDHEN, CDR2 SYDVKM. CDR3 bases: TGTGCCAGCAGTTCCCCTAGAAGGGGTGATCAGCCCCAGCATTTT. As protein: CASSSPRRGDQPQHF.

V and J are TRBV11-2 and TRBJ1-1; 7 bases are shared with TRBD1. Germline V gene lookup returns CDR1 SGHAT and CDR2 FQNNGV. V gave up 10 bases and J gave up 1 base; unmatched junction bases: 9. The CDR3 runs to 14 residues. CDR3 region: CATLTGAANTEAFF. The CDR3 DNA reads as TGTGCCACCCTAACAGGGGCCGCGAACACTGAAGCTTTCTTT.

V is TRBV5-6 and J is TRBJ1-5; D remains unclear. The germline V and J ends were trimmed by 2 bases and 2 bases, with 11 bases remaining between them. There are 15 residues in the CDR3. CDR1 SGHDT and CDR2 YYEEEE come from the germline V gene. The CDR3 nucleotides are TGTGCCAGCAGCTTCACCACCGGGGGCAATCAGCCCCAGCATTTT. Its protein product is CASSFTTGGNQPQHF.

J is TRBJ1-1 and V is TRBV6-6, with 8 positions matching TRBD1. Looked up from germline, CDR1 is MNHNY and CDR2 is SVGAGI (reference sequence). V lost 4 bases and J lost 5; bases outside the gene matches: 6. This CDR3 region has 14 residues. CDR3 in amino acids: CASSFTGGNTEAFF. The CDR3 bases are TGTGCCAGCAGTTTTACAGGGGGAAATACTGAAGCTTTCTTT.

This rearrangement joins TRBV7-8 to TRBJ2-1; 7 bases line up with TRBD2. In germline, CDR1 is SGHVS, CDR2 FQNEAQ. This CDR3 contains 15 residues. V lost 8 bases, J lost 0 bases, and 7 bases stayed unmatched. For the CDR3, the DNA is TGTGCCAGCGCGGGCACGGGGGGCTCCTACAATGAGCAGTTCTTC. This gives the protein CASAGTGGSYNEQFF.